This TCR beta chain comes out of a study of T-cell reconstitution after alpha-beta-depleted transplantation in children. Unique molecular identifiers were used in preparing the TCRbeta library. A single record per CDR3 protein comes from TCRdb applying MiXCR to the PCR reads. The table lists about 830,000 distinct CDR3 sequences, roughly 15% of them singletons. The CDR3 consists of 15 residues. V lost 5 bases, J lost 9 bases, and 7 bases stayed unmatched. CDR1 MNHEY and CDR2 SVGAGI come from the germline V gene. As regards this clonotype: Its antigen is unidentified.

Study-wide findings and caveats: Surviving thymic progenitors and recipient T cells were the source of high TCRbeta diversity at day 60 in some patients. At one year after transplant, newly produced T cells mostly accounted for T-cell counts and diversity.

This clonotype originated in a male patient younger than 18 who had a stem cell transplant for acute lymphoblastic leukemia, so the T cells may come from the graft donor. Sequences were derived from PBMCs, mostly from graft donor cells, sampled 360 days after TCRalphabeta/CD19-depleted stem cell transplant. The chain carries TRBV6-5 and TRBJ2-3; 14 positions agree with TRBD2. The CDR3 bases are TGTGCCAGCAGTACTGGGACTAGCGGGAGTCGGACGCAGTATTTT. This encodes CASSTGTSGSRTQYF.